This T cell receptor (beta chain) originates from a study of T cell responses to AZD1222 COVID-19 vaccine. About the research overall: Second-dose intervals near 4 or 12 weeks were combined.

With respect to this clone: Its antigen is currently unknown.

Study-level results: Spike-specific TCR breadth and depth rose after two AZD1222 doses. Only a handful of individuals given AZD1222 were seropositive at baseline. Across the whole spike, CD4 TCRs peaked at regions 160-218 and 743-854.

Looked up from germline, CDR1 is ENHRY and CDR2 is SYGVKD. V lost 6 bases to trimming and J lost 8 bases; unmatched junction nucleotides: 15. The CDR3 has 15 residues. Measured with immunoSEQ multiplex PCR; TCRdb has only the in-frame clones, and not every one. The sample holds approximately 190,000 clones, more than 75% seen once. The V and J genes are TRBV10-3 and TRBJ1-2, with 7 bases fitting TRBD1. The receptor comes from an adult in good health. The material sequenced was peripheral blood, taken on day 0 of AZD1222 vaccination. The CDR3 spells CAIRASGTADGGYTF. The CDR3, as DNA: TGTGCCATCAGAGCCTCAGGGACAGCCGACGGAGGCTACACCTTC.